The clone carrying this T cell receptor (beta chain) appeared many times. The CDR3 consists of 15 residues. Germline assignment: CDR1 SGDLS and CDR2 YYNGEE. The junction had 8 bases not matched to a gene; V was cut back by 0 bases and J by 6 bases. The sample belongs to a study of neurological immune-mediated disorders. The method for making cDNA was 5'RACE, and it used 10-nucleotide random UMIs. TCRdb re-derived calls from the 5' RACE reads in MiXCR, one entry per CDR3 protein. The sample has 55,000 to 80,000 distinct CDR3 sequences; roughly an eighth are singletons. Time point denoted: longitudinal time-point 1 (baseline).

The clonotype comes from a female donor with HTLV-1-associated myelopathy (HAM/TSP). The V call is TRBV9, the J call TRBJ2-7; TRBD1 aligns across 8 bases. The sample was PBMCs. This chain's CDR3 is CASSVATGGTGEQYF. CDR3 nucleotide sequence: TGTGCCAGCAGCGTAGCTACAGGGGGGACAGGCGAGCAGTACTTC.